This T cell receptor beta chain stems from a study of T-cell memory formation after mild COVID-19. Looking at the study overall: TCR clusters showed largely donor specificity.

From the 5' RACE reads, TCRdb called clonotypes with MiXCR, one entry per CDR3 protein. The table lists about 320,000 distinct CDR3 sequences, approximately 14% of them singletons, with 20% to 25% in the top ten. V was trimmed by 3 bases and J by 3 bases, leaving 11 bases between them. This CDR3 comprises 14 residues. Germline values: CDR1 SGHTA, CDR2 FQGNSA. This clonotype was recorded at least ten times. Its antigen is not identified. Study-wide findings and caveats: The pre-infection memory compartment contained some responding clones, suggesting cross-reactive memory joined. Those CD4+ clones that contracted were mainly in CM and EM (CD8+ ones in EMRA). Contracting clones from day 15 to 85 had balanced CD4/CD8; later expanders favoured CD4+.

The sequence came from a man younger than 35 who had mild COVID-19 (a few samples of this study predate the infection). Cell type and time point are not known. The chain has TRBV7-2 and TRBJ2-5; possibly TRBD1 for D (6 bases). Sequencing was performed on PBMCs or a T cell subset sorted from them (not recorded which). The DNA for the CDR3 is TGTGCCAGCAGCTTCCAGGCAGGGGAAGAGACCCAGTACTTC. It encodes CASSFQAGEETQYF.